One sample yielded the 28 T cell receptor beta chains listed below, sequenced in a study of CD8 T cells in ankylosing spondylitis. TCRdb analysed the 5' RACE reads with MiXCR anew, one entry per CDR3 protein. The sample carries over 75,000 distinct CDR3 sequences, around 10% recorded once. The material sequenced was blood, either unsorted or a sorted T cell fraction (not recorded which). All receptors come from a male donor with ankylosing spondylitis or in good health (not recorded which).

This clonotype was seen a few times. This rearrangement joins TRBV5-6 to TRBJ2-1; possibly TRBD2 for D (5 bases). The CDR3 loop spans 16 amino acids. Germline CDR1 SGHDT, CDR2 YYEEEE. Trimming took 0 bases from V and 0 from J, leaving 10 bases between them. The CDR3 loop reads CASSLAGGPSYNEQFF. The CDR3 DNA follows: TGTGCCAGCAGCTTGGCGGGCGGGCCCTCCTACAATGAGCAGTTCTTC. Drawing the rest from reference TRBV5-6 and TRBJ2-1, the complete variable domain is DAGVTQSPTHLIKTRGQQVTLRCSPKSGHDTVSWYQQALGQGPQFIFQYYEEEERQRGNFPDRFSGHQFPNYSSELNVNALLLGDSALYLCASSLAGGPSYNEQFFGPGTRLTVL.

This clonotype was seen only a few times. The chain is built from TRBV12-3 or TRBV12-4 and TRBJ2-5, with D perhaps matching TRBD2 (5 bases). There are 14 residues in the CDR3. V lost 6 bases to trimming and J lost 5 bases, with 16 bases between them. The CDR3 DNA reads TGTGCCAGCAGCACTGCACGGGGTCAGGAGACCCAGTACTTC. Its translation is CASSTARGQETQYF.

Many counts were recorded for this clonotype. The J gene is TRBJ1-1, the V gene TRBV29-1; 7 nucleotides agree with TRBD1. The CDR3 spans 12 residues. The germline V gene has CDR1 SQVTM and CDR2 ANQGSEA. Unmatched junction bases numbered 8, after V lost 6 bases and J lost 7 bases. The CDR3, as DNA: TGCAGCGTCTGCCGACAGGGCCGTGAAGCTTTCTTT. As protein: CSVCRQGREAFF.

This clonotype occurred many times. CDR3 sequence: CASSPDSPSYEQYF. The CDR3 DNA is TGTGCCAGCAGCCCTGACAGCCCCTCCTACGAGCAGTACTTC. The genes are TRBV7-2 and TRBJ2-7, with D possibly being TRBD1 (5 bases). Germline V gives CDR1 SGHTA, CDR2 FQGNSA. CDR3 length: 14 residues. V was cut by 5 bases and J by 0 bases, with 11 bases left in between.

This clonotype was seen many times. J is TRBJ2-2 and V is TRBV5-1; D not certain. V was pared by 0 bases and J by 2 bases, with 11 bases between. In germline, CDR1 is SGHRS, CDR2 YFSETQ. The length of the CDR3 is 16 residues. The CDR3 is CASSLVDRGNTGELFF. The CDR3 nucleotides read TGCGCCAGCAGCTTGGTTGACCGCGGAAACACCGGGGAGCTGTTTTTT.

This clonotype has a handful of counts. This chain connects TRBV20-1 to TRBJ2-2, with 9 bases aligning to TRBD1. The germline CDR1 and CDR2 sequences are DFQATT and SNEGSKA (reference sequence). Trimming cost V 0 bases and J 5 bases; bases outside gene matches: 4. CDR3 size: 15 residues. In DNA, the CDR3 is TGCAGTGCTAGAGAAACAGGGGGCTGGACCGGGGAGCTGTTTTTT. This sequence encodes CSARETGGWTGELFF.

In this sample, this clonotype turned up many times. CDR3: CASSLDGGAMGEQFF. DNA for the CDR3: TGTGCCAGCAGTTTGGACGGGGGGGCCATGGGTGAGCAGTTCTTC. The V call is TRBV28, the J call TRBJ2-1, with 8 nucleotides matching TRBD2. The germline V gene encodes CDR1 MDHEN and CDR2 SYDVKM. The V gene end was trimmed by 3 bases and the J gene end by 9 bases; junction bases not matched to a gene: 10. CDR3 length: 15 amino acids. Full variable domain (remainder filled in from reference TRBV28 and TRBJ2-1): DVKVTQSSRYLVKRTGEKVFLECVQDMDHENMFWYRQDPGLGLRLIYFSYDVKMKEKGDIPEGYSVSREKKERFSLILESASTNQTSMYLCASSLDGGAMGEQFFGPGTRLTVL.

This clonotype has a count of ten or more. The V gene is TRBV5-1, the J gene TRBJ2-1; 9 bases align to TRBD1. V was pared by 3 bases and J by 6 bases, with 7 bases of the junction left unmatched. The CDR3 length is 15 residues. Germline CDR1 SGHRS, CDR2 YFSETQ. The CDR3 DNA reads TGCGCCAGCAGCTCGGGACAGGGAGGGGGCAATGAGCAGTTCTTC. This gives the protein CASSSGQGGGNEQFF. The full variable domain, its missing parts supplied by reference TRBV5-1 and TRBJ2-1, is KAGVTQTPRYLIKTRGQQVTLSCSPISGHRSVSWYQQTPGQGLQFLFEYFSETQRNKGNFPGRFSGRQFSNSRSEMNVSTLELGDSALYLCASSSGQGGGNEQFFGPGTRLTVL.

At least ten counts were recorded for this clonotype. The gene calls are TRBV29-1 and TRBJ2-3; D is unclear. Trimming removed 5 bases from V and 0 bases from J, with 6 bases in between. The CDR3 runs 12 residues. CDR1 and CDR2 from the germline V gene are SQVTM and ANQGSEA. DNA for the CDR3: TGCAGCGTTAGAACTAGCACAGATACGCAGTATTTT. Protein: CSVRTSTDTQYF.

This clonotype was counted many times. The chain carries TRBV2 and TRBJ1-4; tentatively, D is TRBD1 (5 bases). This CDR3 spans 14 amino acids. Germline V lookup: CDR1 SNHLY, CDR2 FYNNEI. The V end was cut by 6 bases, the J end by 8 bases, with 16 bases between. The CDR3 nucleotides read TGTGCCAGCAGCAGGACACGTCTAGGGGAAAAACTGTTTTTT. Translating it yields CASSRTRLGEKLFF.

This clonotype was counted at least ten times. The chain combines TRBV12-3 or TRBV12-4 with TRBJ2-3, with TRBD2 matching 15 bases. Germline trimming cut 5 bases from V and 4 bases from J; bases unmatched to any gene: 4. This CDR3 contains 16 residues. DNA for the CDR3: TGTGCCAGCAGTCACCGGACTAGCGGGGGGGCAGATACGCAGTATTTT. Protein sequence: CASSHRTSGGADTQYF.

This clonotype came up many times. The chain carries TRBV12-3 or TRBV12-4 and TRBJ2-5; no clear D. V lost 4 bases and J lost 5, with 11 bases in between. The CDR3 has 13 amino acids. The DNA for the CDR3 is TGTGCCAGCAGTTCTGGGAACTACGAGACCCAGTACTTC. This translates into CASSSGNYETQYF.

This clonotype appeared a few times. This sequence joins TRBV7-2 and TRBJ2-3, with D possibly being TRBD1 or TRBD2 (5 bases each). Germline V gene lookup returns CDR1 SGHTA and CDR2 FQGNSA. The CDR3 runs 17 residues. Trimming cost V 5 bases and J 6 bases, with 24 bases left between them. CDR3 sequence (DNA): TGTGCCAGCAGCGCCCAGGGCGGTCGAGCGGTGGGGGATACGCAGTATTTT. It codes for CASSAQGGRAVGDTQYF.

This clonotype has at least ten counts. This sequence joins TRBV20-1 and TRBJ1-2, with D unresolved. Germline V gene sequence: CDR1 DFQATT, CDR2 SNEGSKA (reference sequence). V was pared by 1 base and J by 3 bases, with 12 bases between. CDR3 length equals 14 residues. DNA of the CDR3: TGCAGTGCTAGAGCTCGAGGGCAGGACTATGGCTACACCTTC. Protein: CSARARGQDYGYTF.

This clonotype was observed many times. The rearrangement links TRBV7-6 to TRBJ2-1; 7 bases agree with TRBD2. This CDR3 is built from 15 residues. V trimming: 5 bases; J trimming: 6 bases; junction bases outside the gene matches: 10. CDR1 and CDR2 from the germline V gene are SGHVS and FNYEAQ. CDR3 nucleotides: TGTGCCAGCAGCCCCCAGGGAGGGGTCCCCAATGAGCAGTTCTTC. Its translation is CASSPQGGVPNEQFF.

This clonotype was seen at least ten times. The CDR3 region is CASSEEGLAGQETQYF. In nucleotides, the CDR3 is TGTGCCAGCAGTGAAGAGGGACTAGCGGGACAAGAGACCCAGTACTTC. This chain connects TRBV2 to TRBJ2-5; the match to TRBD2 covers 13 bases. The V gene end was trimmed by 1 base and the J gene end by 2 bases; junction bases not matched to a gene: 1. CDR1 and CDR2 (germline): SNHLY, FYNNEI. The CDR3 is 16 residues long.

This clonotype has ten or more counts. This chain connects TRBV6-1 to TRBJ1-6, with a possible D match to TRBD1 (6 bases). This CDR3 is built from 13 residues. Trimming removed 6 bases at V and 12 bases at J, with 15 bases between. Germline CDR1 MNHNS, CDR2 SASEGT. This CDR3 reads CASRVTGLGPLHF. The DNA for the CDR3 is TGTGCCAGCAGAGTGACAGGTTTGGGACCCCTCCACTTT.

This clonotype was counted at least ten times. The V call is TRBV9, the J call TRBJ2-2, with TRBD1 matching 8 bases. Germline-derived CDR1 and CDR2 are SGDLS and YYNGEE. The junction had 7 bases not matched to a gene; V was cut back by 3 bases and J by 6 bases. CDR3 size: 15 residues. This chain's CDR3 is CASSADRGRSGELFF. As DNA, the CDR3 is TGTGCCAGCAGCGCCGACAGGGGAAGGTCCGGGGAGCTGTTTTTT.

This clonotype appeared many times. The rearrangement links TRBV3-1 to TRBJ1-2, with D uncertain. The CDR3 is 13 amino acids. Germline CDR1 is LGHDT and CDR2 is YNNKEL (reference sequence). Trimming cost V 1 base and J 7 bases, with 10 bases left between them. The CDR3 here is CASSQGQSGGYTF. The CDR3, as DNA: TGTGCCAGCAGCCAAGGGCAGAGCGGTGGCTACACCTTC.

The table lists this clonotype with many counts. The rearrangement uses TRBV10-3 and TRBJ1-3; TRBD1 agrees at 8 bases. Germline V gene data show CDR1 as ENHRY and CDR2 as SYGVKD. The V gene end was trimmed by 8 bases and the J gene end by 0 bases; junction bases not matched to a gene: 3. The CDR3 has 14 residues. The CDR3 sequence: CAIGDRSSGNTIYF. The CDR3 coding sequence is TGTGCCATCGGGGACAGGTCCTCTGGAAACACCATATATTTT.

This clonotype was observed many times. This sequence joins TRBV20-1 and TRBJ1-5; the D is unclear. Germline V gives CDR1 DFQATT, CDR2 SNEGSKA (reference sequence). The length of the CDR3 is 13 residues. Trimming pared 0 bases from V and 3 bases from J, leaving 6 bases between. The CDR3 protein is CSARDLFNQPQHF. The CDR3 DNA is TGCAGTGCTAGAGATCTCTTCAATCAGCCCCAGCATTTT.

This clonotype was observed many times. CDR3 sequence reads: CSAPRQGAGELFF. Written as DNA, the CDR3 is TGCAGTGCACCCCGACAGGGCGCCGGGGAGCTGTTTTTT. The chain uses TRBV20-1 and TRBJ2-2, with TRBD1 identical over 7 bases. CDR3 length equals 13 residues. The germline gives CDR1 DFQATT, CDR2 SNEGSKA (reference sequence). Trimming took 6 bases from V and 6 from J; bases not matched to a gene: 7.

This clonotype was seen only a few times. The chain employs TRBV7-2 and TRBJ2-7; 8 nucleotides agree with TRBD2. The V and J ends lost 3 bases and 6 bases, in that order; junction bases with no gene match: 1. Germline V gene lookup returns CDR1 SGHTA and CDR2 FQGNSA. This CDR3 contains 12 residues. CDR3 DNA sequence: TGTGCCAGCAGCTTCGGGAGGGGCGAGCAGTACTTC. This translates into CASSFGRGEQYF.

This clonotype was counted many times. CDR3 protein: CASSLFGGSGSHQPQHF. CDR3 nucleotide sequence: TGTGCCAGCAGCTTATTCGGGGGATCAGGCTCCCATCAGCCCCAGCATTTT. The rearrangement links TRBV7-3 to TRBJ1-5; weak D call: TRBD1 (5 bases). The V gene lost 2 bases and the J gene lost 5 bases, with 19 bases spanning the gap. CDR3 size: 17 residues. The germline CDR1 and CDR2 sequences are SGHTA and FQGTGA.

Ten or more counts support this clonotype. V usage is TRBV4-2 and J usage is TRBJ2-3; 8 bases are shared with TRBD2. V shed 5 bases and J 5 bases; nucleotides not matched to a gene: 9. This CDR3 is 15 amino acids long. CDR1 LGHNA and CDR2 YNFKEQ come from the germline V gene. The CDR3, as DNA: TGTGCCAGCAGCTTTACTAGCGGAGGGGGAGATACGCAGTATTTT. This codes for CASSFTSGGGDTQYF.

This clonotype came up a few times. V gene TRBV3-1 combines with J gene TRBJ1-2; D gene uncertain. The CDR3 is 15 residues long. V was shortened by 3 bases and J by 5 bases, with 16 bases between the two germline ends. CDR1 and CDR2 from the germline V gene are LGHDT and YNNKEL (reference sequence). The CDR3 DNA follows: TGTGCCAGCAGCCATCAAAGTCAAAAAGGGTATGGCTACACCTTC. Translation gives CASSHQSQKGYGYTF.

This clonotype has ten or more counts. This sequence joins TRBV27 and TRBJ2-5, with D possibly matching TRBD2 (6 bases). The CDR3 loop spans 13 amino acids. V gave up 6 bases and J gave up 5 bases, with 13 bases separating them. The germline V gene encodes CDR1 MNHEY and CDR2 SMNVEV (reference sequence). CDR3 protein: CASRLGGVETQYF. CDR3 DNA: TGTGCCAGCAGGCTGGGGGGAGTGGAGACCCAGTACTTC.

The sample holds a few counts of this clonotype. The chain joins TRBV30 to TRBJ2-2; D unclear. Trimming took off 2 bases at V and 8 bases at J, with 15 bases between the two ends. The CDR3 has 14 amino acids. Germline V gene lookup returns CDR1 GTSNPN and CDR2 SVGIG (reference sequence). CDR3 protein: CAWSREVMIGELFF. DNA of the CDR3: TGTGCCTGGAGTAGGGAAGTCATGATAGGGGAGCTGTTTTTT.